The entry that follows covers one T cell receptor (beta chain) sequence. This entry is derived from a study of STAT5B mutations in CD4+ large granular lymphocyte leukemia. The assay was immunoSEQ multiplex PCR, and TCRdb's table has in-frame clones only and misses some. The table records 30,000 to 40,000 clones, over 65% of them present only once. Germline values: CDR1 MNHNY, CDR2 SVGAGI (reference sequence). V was pared by 2 bases and J by 6 bases, with 10 bases between. CDR3 size: 13 residues. The clonotype was recovered from a human donor in good health. Material for sequencing was CD4+ T cells from blood buffy coats. The chain is built from TRBV6-6 and TRBJ1-1; no definite D call. Here the CDR3 DNA reads TGTGCCAGCAGTTACGTGGGGAGAGCTGAAGCTTTCTTT. Translated: CASSYVGRAEAFF.